This T cell receptor (beta chain) originates from a study of CD8 T cells in Susac syndrome. General study findings and limits: TCR sequencing and HLA analysis covered a relatively small number of individuals.

The study sequenced TCR beta in blood CD8+ and CD4+ T cells. The CD8+ and CD4+ T cells were isolated magnetically using a negative isolation approach, whereas the TEMRA cells were enriched by FACS. After extraction with the RNeasy kit, about 0.45 to 1 ug of the RNA was reverse transcribed using random hexamers. With immunoSEQ multiplex PCR, TCR beta CDR3 was amplified across 54 Vbeta and 13 Jbeta. TCRdb redid the calling of the immunoSEQ multiplex PCR reads with MiXCR, one entry per CDR3 protein. This sample carries around 130,000 distinct CDR3 sequences, 91% of them seen once, and the ten largest clones take around 0.22%. Comments on this clonotype: Its specificity is not known.

The sample taken for sequencing was CD8+ T cells from PBMCs. The receptor comes from a human donor with multiple sclerosis.

In DNA form, the CDR3 reads TGTGCCAGCGAGACAGTGGAAGGAAACACCATATATTTT. This codes for CASETVEGNTIYF. The chain recombines TRBV5-6 with TRBJ1-3; D possibly corresponds to TRBD1 (5 bases). V lost 7 bases and J lost 4, with 12 bases in between. The CDR3 length is 13 residues. From germline, CDR1 is SGHDT and CDR2 YYEEEE.